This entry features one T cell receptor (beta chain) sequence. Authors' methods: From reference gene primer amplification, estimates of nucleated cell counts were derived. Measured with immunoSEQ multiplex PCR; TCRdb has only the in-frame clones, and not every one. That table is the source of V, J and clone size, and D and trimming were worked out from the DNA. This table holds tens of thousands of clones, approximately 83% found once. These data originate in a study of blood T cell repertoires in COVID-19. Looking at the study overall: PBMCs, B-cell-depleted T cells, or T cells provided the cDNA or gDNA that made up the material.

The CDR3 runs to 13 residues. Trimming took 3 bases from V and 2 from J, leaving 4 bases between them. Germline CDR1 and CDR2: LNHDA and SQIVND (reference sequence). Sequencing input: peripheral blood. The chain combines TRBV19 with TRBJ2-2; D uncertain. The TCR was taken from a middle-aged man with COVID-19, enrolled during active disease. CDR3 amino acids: CASSIGNTGELFF. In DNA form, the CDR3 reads TGTGCCAGTAGTATCGGTAACACCGGGGAGCTGTTTTTT. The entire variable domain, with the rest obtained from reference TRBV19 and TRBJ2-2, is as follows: DGGITQSPKYLFRKEGQNVTLSCEQNLNHDAMYWYRQDPGQGLRLIYYSQIVNDFQKGDIAEGYSVSREKKESFPLTVTSAQKNPTAFYLCASSIGNTGELFFGEGSRLTVL.